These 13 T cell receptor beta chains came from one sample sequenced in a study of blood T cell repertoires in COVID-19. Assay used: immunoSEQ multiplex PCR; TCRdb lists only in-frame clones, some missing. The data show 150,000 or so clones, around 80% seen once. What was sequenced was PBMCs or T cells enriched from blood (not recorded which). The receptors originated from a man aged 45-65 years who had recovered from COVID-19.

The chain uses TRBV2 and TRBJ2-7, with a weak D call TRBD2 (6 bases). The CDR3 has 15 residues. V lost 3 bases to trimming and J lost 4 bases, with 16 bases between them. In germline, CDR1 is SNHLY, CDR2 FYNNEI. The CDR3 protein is CASSDYGTGEYEQYF. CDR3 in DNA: TGTGCCAGCAGTGATTACGGGACTGGAGAATACGAGCAGTACTTC. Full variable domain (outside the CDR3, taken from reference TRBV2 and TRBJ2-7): EPEVTQTPSHQVTQMGQEVILRCVPISNHLYFYWYRQILGQKVEFLVSFYNNEISEKSEIFDDQFSVERPDGSNFTLKIRSTKLEDSAMYFCASSDYGTGEYEQYFGPGTRLTVT.

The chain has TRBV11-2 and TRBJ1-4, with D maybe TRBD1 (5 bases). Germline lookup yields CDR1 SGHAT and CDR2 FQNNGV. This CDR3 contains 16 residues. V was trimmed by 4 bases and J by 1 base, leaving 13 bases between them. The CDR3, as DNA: TGTGCCAGCAGCTCTCTATTCCAGGGAACTAATGAAAAACTGTTTTTT. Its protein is CASSSLFQGTNEKLFF.

The CDR3 region has the DNA TGTGCCAGCAGATTACAGGGGTTGGAGACCCAGTACTTC. It translates to CASRLQGLETQYF. This chain joins TRBV3-1 (or the pseudogene TRBV3-2) and TRBJ2-5; 7 nucleotides match TRBD1. Germline values: CDR1 LGHDT, CDR2 YNNKEL (reference sequence). The CDR3 loop spans 13 amino acids. The V and J ends lost 6 bases and 5 bases, in that order; junction bases with no gene match: 6.

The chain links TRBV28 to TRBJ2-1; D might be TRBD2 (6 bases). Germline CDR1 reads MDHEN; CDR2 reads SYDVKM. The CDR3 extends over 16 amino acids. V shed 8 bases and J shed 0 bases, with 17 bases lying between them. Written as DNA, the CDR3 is TGTGCCAGCGGGGGTGGAGGGCCGAGCTCCTACAATGAGCAGTTCTTC. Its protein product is CASGGGGPSSYNEQFF.

The CDR3 sequence is CASSGKGAFSSTDTQYF. In nucleotides, the CDR3 is TGTGCCAGCTCCGGCAAGGGGGCATTCTCTAGCACAGATACGCAGTATTTT. The chain has TRBV5-6 and TRBJ2-3; 7 bases line up with TRBD1. The CDR3 contains 17 residues. V shed 7 bases and J 0 bases; nucleotides not matched to a gene: 14. Germline values: CDR1 SGHDT, CDR2 YYEEEE.

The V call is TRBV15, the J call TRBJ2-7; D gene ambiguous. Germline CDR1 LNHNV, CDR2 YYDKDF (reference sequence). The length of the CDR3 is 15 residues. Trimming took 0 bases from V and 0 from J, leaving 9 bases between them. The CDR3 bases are TGTGCCACCAGCAGAGATTTGAGAAGCTCCTACGAGCAGTACTTC. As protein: CATSRDLRSSYEQYF.

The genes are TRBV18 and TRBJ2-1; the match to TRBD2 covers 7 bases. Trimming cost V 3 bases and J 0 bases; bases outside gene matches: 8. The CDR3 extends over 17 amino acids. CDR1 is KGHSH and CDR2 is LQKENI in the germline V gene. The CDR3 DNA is TGTGCCAGCTCACCCGCGGCTAGCGGAAGCTCCTACAATGAGCAGTTCTTC. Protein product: CASSPAASGSSYNEQFF.

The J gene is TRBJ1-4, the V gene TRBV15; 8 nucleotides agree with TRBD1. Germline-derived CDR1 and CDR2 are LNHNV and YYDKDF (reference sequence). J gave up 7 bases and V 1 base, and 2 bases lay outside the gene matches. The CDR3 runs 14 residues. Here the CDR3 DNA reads TGTGCCACCAGCAGAGTAACAGGGGGTGAAAAACTGTTTTTT. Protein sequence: CATSRVTGGEKLFF.

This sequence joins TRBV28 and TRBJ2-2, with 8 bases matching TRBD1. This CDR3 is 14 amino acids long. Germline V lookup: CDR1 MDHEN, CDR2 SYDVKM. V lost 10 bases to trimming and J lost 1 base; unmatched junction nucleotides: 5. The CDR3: CATTGTGNTGELFF. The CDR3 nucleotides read TGTGCCACGACCGGGACAGGGAACACCGGGGAGCTGTTTTTT.

CDR3 sequence: CASSPIQGVGGLSYGYTF. The CDR3 DNA follows: TGTGCCAGCTCACCAATTCAGGGGGTCGGTGGCTTGAGCTATGGCTACACCTTC. V usage is TRBV18 and J usage is TRBJ1-2; 7 bases fit TRBD1. V lost 2 bases, J lost 4 bases, and 16 bases stayed unmatched. CDR1 and CDR2 from the germline V gene are KGHSH and LQKENI. This CDR3 has 18 amino acids.

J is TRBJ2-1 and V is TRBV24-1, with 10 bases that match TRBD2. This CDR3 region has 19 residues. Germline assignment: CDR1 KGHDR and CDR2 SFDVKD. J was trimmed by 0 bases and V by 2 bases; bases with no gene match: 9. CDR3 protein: CATSDSPGTSASSYNEQFF. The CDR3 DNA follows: TGTGCCACCAGTGATTCCCCAGGGACTAGCGCTAGCTCCTACAATGAGCAGTTCTTC.

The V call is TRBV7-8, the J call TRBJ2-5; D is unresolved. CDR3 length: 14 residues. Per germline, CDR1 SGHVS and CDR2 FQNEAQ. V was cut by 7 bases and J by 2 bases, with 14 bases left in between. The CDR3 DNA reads TGTGCCAGCACCCCGACTCCGCAACAAGAGACCCAGTACTTC. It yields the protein CASTPTPQQETQYF.

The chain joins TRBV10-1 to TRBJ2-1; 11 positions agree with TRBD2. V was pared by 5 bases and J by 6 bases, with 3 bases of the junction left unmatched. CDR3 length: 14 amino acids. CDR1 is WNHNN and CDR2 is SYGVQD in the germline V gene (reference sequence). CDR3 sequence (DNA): TGCGCCAGCAGTCGCGGACTAGCGGGCAATGAGCAGTTCTTC. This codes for CASSRGLAGNEQFF.